Below are 14 T cell receptor beta chains sequenced from a single sample in a study of CD8 T cells in Susac syndrome. Random hexamers were used to reverse transcribe roughly 0.5 to 1 ug of RNA. One entry per CDR3 protein, called by TCRdb with MiXCR from the immunoSEQ multiplex PCR reads. The profile covers more than 120,000 distinct CDR3 sequences, with approximately 93% appearing a single time and approximately 0.09% taken by the ten largest. The sequenced material came from CD4+ T cells from PBMCs. Source of these receptors: a human donor in good health.

V is TRBV6-5 and J is TRBJ1-2; D is uncertain. Deletions cut 2 bases from V and 5 bases from J, with 3 bases between. Germline V CDR1 and CDR2: MNHEY, SVGAGI. This CDR3 has 11 residues. As DNA, the CDR3 is TGTGCCAGCAGTTACGGGTATGGCTACACCTTC. Its translation: CASSYGYGYTF.

This rearrangement joins TRBV27 to TRBJ2-1, with 7 bases identical to TRBD1. This CDR3 region has 14 residues. CDR1 is MNHEY and CDR2 is SMNVEV in the germline V gene (reference sequence). With 8 bases clipped from V and 7 bases from J, the junction kept 11 bases outside the gene matches. CDR3 loop: CASSLQGRSNEQFF. The CDR3 nucleotides are TGTGCCAGCTCACTACAGGGGCGATCAAATGAGCAGTTCTTC.

The chain uses TRBV5-1 and TRBJ1-1; 7 positions match TRBD1. V trimming: 5 bases; J trimming: 6 bases; junction bases outside the gene matches: 16. Germline assignment: CDR1 SGHRS and CDR2 YFSETQ. This CDR3 spans 16 amino acids. The CDR3 here is CASREPGQTTTAEAFF. CDR3 nucleotide sequence: TGCGCCAGCAGGGAGCCGGGACAGACAACAACCGCTGAAGCTTTCTTT. Using reference TRBV5-1 and TRBJ1-1 for the parts outside the CDR3, the full variable domain is KAGVTQTPRYLIKTRGQQVTLSCSPISGHRSVSWYQQTPGQGLQFLFEYFSETQRNKGNFPGRFSGRQFSNSRSEMNVSTLELGDSALYLCASREPGQTTTAEAFFGQGTRLTVV.

The chain recombines TRBV30 with TRBJ1-5, with no clear D. Between the trimmed V and J ends, which lost 0 bases and 0 bases, there was a span of 12 bases. The CDR3 covers 16 residues. Per the germline V gene, CDR1 is GTSNPN and CDR2 is SVGIG (reference sequence). DNA for the CDR3: TGTGCCTGGAGTGTACGAGGGTTCAATAGCAATCAGCCCCAGCATTTT. Protein product: CAWSVRGFNSNQPQHF.

The J gene is TRBJ2-7, the V gene TRBV7-6; TRBD1 matches 7 bases. The CDR3 length is 16 residues. The germline gives CDR1 SGHVS, CDR2 FNYEAQ. Germline trimming cut 2 bases from V and 1 base from J; bases unmatched to any gene: 8. CDR3: CASSLRQGSSSYEQYF. The CDR3 DNA reads TGTGCCAGCAGCTTACGACAGGGATCCTCGTCCTACGAGCAGTACTTC.

This CDR3 is CSARDRYYEQYF. The DNA of the CDR3 is TGCAGTGCTAGGGACCGATACTACGAGCAGTACTTC. This chain uses TRBV20-1 with TRBJ2-7; D unclear. Germline-derived CDR1 and CDR2 are DFQATT and SNEGSKA (reference sequence). The CDR3 extends over 12 amino acids. Trimming took off 3 bases at V and 3 bases at J, with 9 bases between the two ends.

The V and J genes are TRBV7-9 and TRBJ1-3; D is ambiguous. The CDR3 totals 15 residues. The germline V and J ends were trimmed by 5 bases and 2 bases, with 13 bases remaining between them. Germline assignment: CDR1 SEHNR and CDR2 FQNEAQ (reference sequence). CDR3 in DNA: TGTGCCAGCAGCACCGGACGGTGGGCTGGAAACACCATATATTTT. This translates into CASSTGRWAGNTIYF.

The chain recombines TRBV27 with TRBJ1-5; the D gene is possibly TRBD1 (5 bases). The CDR3 runs 18 residues. The V and J ends lost 6 bases and 0 bases respectively, with 21 bases between them. Germline V CDR1 and CDR2: MNHEY, SMNVEV (reference sequence). The CDR3: CASSQTGTVRYSNQPQHF. CDR3 in DNA: TGTGCCAGCAGCCAAACCGGGACGGTCCGCTATAGCAATCAGCCCCAGCATTTT.

The chain uses TRBV30 and TRBJ1-1, with a possible D match to TRBD1 (5 bases). V lost 1 base, J lost 7 bases, and 7 bases lay in between. The germline V gene has CDR1 GTSNPN and CDR2 SVGIG (reference sequence). The CDR3 is 11 residues long. CDR3 residues: CAWSARVEAFF. DNA for the CDR3: TGTGCCTGGAGTGCCAGGGTTGAAGCTTTCTTT. Supplemented by reference TRBV30 and TRBJ1-1, the full variable domain reads SQTIHQWPATLVQPVGSPLSLECTVEGTSNPNLYWYRQAAGRGLQLLFYSVGIGQISSEVPQNLSASRPQDRQFILSSKKLLLSDSGFYLCAWSARVEAFFGQGTRLTVV.

DNA for the CDR3: TGTGCCAGTAGTATGCAGGTGCCGGATGAAGCTTTCTTT. It is translated as CASSMQVPDEAFF. The V call is TRBV19, the J call TRBJ1-1; D gene ambiguous. V lost 3 bases to trimming and J lost 7 bases, with 12 bases between them. This CDR3 has 13 residues. Germline lookup yields CDR1 LNHDA and CDR2 SQIVND (reference sequence).

The CDR3 DNA is TGTGCCAGCAGGGACACCGGGACTAGCGGCGGCAATGAGCAGTTCTTC. Encoded protein: CASRDTGTSGGNEQFF. V is TRBV6-6 and J is TRBJ2-1, with 11 bases lining up with TRBD2. The J segment lost 6 bases and the V segment lost 6 bases, leaving 10 bases of the junction unmatched. Per germline, CDR1 MNHNY and CDR2 SVGAGI (reference sequence). CDR3 length equals 16 residues.

The CDR3 region is CASSQDSGFAYNEQFF. CDR3 in DNA: TGCGCCAGCAGCCAAGATTCAGGGTTTGCCTACAATGAGCAGTTCTTC. The chain joins TRBV4-1 to TRBJ2-1; a weak D match, TRBD1 (5 bases). There are 16 residues in the CDR3. The V gene's germline CDR1 is MGHRA and CDR2 YSYEKL. The ends were cut back, 0 bases at V and 2 bases at J, with 11 bases in the middle.

The chain uses TRBV7-6 and TRBJ2-3; the match to TRBD1 covers 9 bases. V shed 5 bases and J 4 bases; nucleotides not matched to a gene: 10. CDR1 is SGHVS and CDR2 is FNYEAQ in the germline V gene. CDR3 length: 16 residues. CDR3 loop: CASSNGDREFPDTQYF. Written as DNA, the CDR3 is TGTGCCAGCAGCAACGGGGACAGGGAGTTTCCAGATACGCAGTATTTT.

The chain links TRBV2 to TRBJ1-1, with TRBD1 matching over 7 bases. Losses at the gene ends were 8 bases for V and 1 base for J; bases not matched to a gene: 10. The CDR3 is 15 amino acids. Germline V gene data show CDR1 as SNHLY and CDR2 as FYNNEI. DNA of the CDR3: TGTGCCAGCGAACCGTTCGGGACAGAGAACACTGAAGCTTTCTTT. It translates to CASEPFGTENTEAFF.